This T cell receptor (beta chain) emerged from a study of blood T cell repertoires in COVID-19. As for the study in general: Acute and convalescent COVID-19 specimens originated in the United States, Italy and Spain. Sources were T cells, B-cell-depleted T cells, or PBMCs; the material itself was cDNA or gDNA.

Original processing methods: Amplification with reference gene primers provided the estimates of nucleated cell counts. Sequenced by immunoSEQ multiplex PCR; TCRdb stores in-frame clones only, minus some. The DNA gave D and trimming, while V, J and clone size come from that table. Of about 42,000 clones in the sample, around 85% were seen once. After removal of 2 bases from V and 7 bases from J, the junction contained 8 bases not matched to a gene. This CDR3 is built from 14 residues. Germline V gives CDR1 SGDLS, CDR2 YYNGEE. The receptor's source is a human donor in a cohort sampled during active COVID-19. The sample comprised peripheral blood. V usage is TRBV9 and J usage is TRBJ2-5; 7 nucleotides line up with TRBD2. The DNA of the CDR3 is TGTGCCAGCAGCGTTATGGGGTGGGAGGGGACCCAGTACTTC. Its protein is CASSVMGWEGTQYF.